Listed here is a single T cell receptor (beta chain). What it recognizes is unknown. A junction end diverges from the germline sequence, so it may reflect a read error. The sample is drawn from a study of post-analysis software for immune sequencing data. Study-wide points: Patients used about 5 TRBV segments, including TRBV5-6, TRBV5-1 and TRBV20-1, more often than controls. Normalized Chao1 diversity was significantly reduced in patients versus controls.

The CDR3 is 14 amino acids. The germline V gene encodes CDR1 SSHAT and CDR2 FNYEAQ (reference sequence). Unique-molecular-identifier-tagged TCR beta cDNA libraries were used. One entry per CDR3 protein results from TCRdb running MiXCR on the PCR reads. The sample includes 750,000 to 900,000 distinct CDR3 sequences, roughly 46% of them seen just once. The origin of this receptor is a girl between 5 and 17 years old with multiple sclerosis. Sequenced input: blood. The chain carries TRBV7-7 and TRBJ2-1; D gene uncertain. The CDR3 sequence is CASSLAMGFGEQFF. The CDR3 bases are TGTGCTAGCAGCTTAGCTATGGGGTTCGGGGAGCAGTTCTTC.